This T cell receptor (beta chain) was obtained from a study of shared clonotypes between healthy human individuals. This CDR3 is built from 13 residues. Trimming shortened V by 0 bases and J by 4 bases, and 8 bases separated the two germline ends. Germline lookup yields CDR1 GTSNPN and CDR2 SVGIG (reference sequence). Assay used: immunoSEQ multiplex PCR; TCRdb lists only in-frame clones, some missing. The sample contains about 2 million clones, roughly 95% of which appear only once. Naive CD8 cells comprised CD45RO-negative, CCR7-positively selected cells, excluding terminally differentiated effector memory CD45RA+ cells.

J is TRBJ2-3 and V is TRBV30; the D is unclear. The receptor's source is a man between 18 and 29 years old in good health. Sequenced sample: naive CD8+ T cells sorted from blood. The CDR3 protein is CAWSVYGADTQYF. CDR3 DNA: TGTGCCTGGAGTGTATACGGTGCAGATACGCAGTATTTT. Full variable domain (remainder filled in from reference TRBV30 and TRBJ2-3): SQTIHQWPATLVQPVGSPLSLECTVEGTSNPNLYWYRQAAGRGLQLLFYSVGIGQISSEVPQNLSASRPQDRQFILSSKKLLLSDSGFYLCAWSVYGADTQYFGPGTRLTVL.